Given below is one TCR beta chain in context. The clone's antigen remains unknown. Base qualities are not recorded, but no much larger clone differs from it by a single base. The donors were under 40 Caucasian individuals from Russia, aged 6 to 90 years, who were systemically healthy. Each donor gave ten milliliters of peripheral blood, collected into EDTA-treated Vacutainer tubes. Ficoll-Paque density-gradient centrifugation was used to isolate PBMCs, with at least 6.5 million per sample. Total RNA, at least 6 micrograms per sample, was extracted from PBMCs with Trizol reagent. The percentages of naive CD45RAhigh/CD27high T cells were determined by flow cytometry on a PBMC aliquot from every donor. Receptors were amplified or captured by 5' RACE. Sequenced using an Illumina HiSeq 2500. The second PCR ran for about 6 to 12 cycles and used a J-beta primer mix along with a sample-barcoded 5' primer. A template-switch 5' adaptor carrying 12 random nucleotides introduced a unique molecular identifier onto each TCR beta cDNA molecule. Each sample yielded at least 2.5 million CDR3-containing paired-end reads. First-strand cDNA was synthesized from all RNA with the Mint cDNA synthesis kit, primed by a TRBC-specific oligonucleotide. Following uracil-DNA glycosylase treatment, all cDNA underwent a first 18-cycle PCR with the universal primers M1SS and BC2_uni_R. The source study handled its data this way. Each sample was normalized by randomly selecting 1 million high-quality reads, each carrying a distinct molecular identifier. Instead of being binned into consensus sequences, reads with shared molecular identifiers were discarded. MiTCR, run with a Q25 quality threshold and the strictest error-elimination algorithm, handled CDR3 identification, clonotype clustering and error correction. A nonparametric unseen species model with Euler transformation was used to estimate lower-bound total TCR beta diversity. TCRdb applied fastp at Q25 and MiXCR to the public reads, then kept only in-frame beta chains. Identical CDR3 protein sequences are pooled into one entry, listed with their most common genes and DNA. None of the V and J calls come from the authors' own analysis; TCRdb made them. A total of around 1.7 million distinct CDR3 sequences appear in this sample, roughly 28% of them only once. The ten biggest clones cover 7.7% of the sample.

This entry belongs to a study of blood T cells in healthy people across ages (dated by TCRdb to about 2015). Context from the whole study: In model experiments, roughly one uniquely barcoded TCR beta cDNA molecule per two T cells was captured by template switching. Age-related changes in TCR beta repertoire diversity were measured in the study by deep sequencing normalized with unique cDNA molecular identifiers. Two additional independent replicas of 1 million unique cDNA reads from the same blood draw were analyzed for two donors (one aged 18 to 29 and one aged 80 or older). The donors were divided into four age groups: young (average approximately 15 years), middle-aged (roughly 40), aged (around 59) and long-lived (about 80). To avoid experimental bias, donors of different ages were distributed randomly across sequencing lanes. Overall results and qualifications from the work: Compared with the aged group, the long-lived group had more naive CD4+ T cells, fewer expanded clones and increased TCR diversity, a pattern suggesting age selection. A strong correlation was found between observed TCR beta diversity and the percentage of naive T cells measured by flow cytometry. As age increased, observed TCR beta diversity per million T cells dropped in a roughly linear way, and a significant reduction was already evident by age approximately 40. Estimates of total diversity from one million sequenced T cells were regarded as lower bounds and underestimates. Conclusive comparison of naive and antigen-experienced compartments was prevented by the profiling of bulk unsorted PBMCs. Because the CMV infection status of the donors was unknown, age-related changes in expanded clonotypes may potentially have been confounded.

The germline V gene (reference sequence) yields LNHDA for CDR1 and SQIVND for CDR2. The cysteine opens and the phenylalanine closes a CDR3 of 16 amino acids. The entry retains the CDR3 DNA only, 48 bases that are in frame from base 1. Trimming accounts for 3 bases at V and 5 bases at J, while the number of junction bases matched to no gene is 13. The clonotype originates from a woman aged 25 to 45 in good health. The chain employs TRBV19 and TRBJ2-7, and 7 junctional nucleotides match TRBD2. The sample consisted of blood. The nucleotides are TGTGCCAGTAGTATCTCGCCTAGCGGCTTACGGGACGAGCAGTACTTC. This sequence encodes CASSISPSGLRDEQYF.